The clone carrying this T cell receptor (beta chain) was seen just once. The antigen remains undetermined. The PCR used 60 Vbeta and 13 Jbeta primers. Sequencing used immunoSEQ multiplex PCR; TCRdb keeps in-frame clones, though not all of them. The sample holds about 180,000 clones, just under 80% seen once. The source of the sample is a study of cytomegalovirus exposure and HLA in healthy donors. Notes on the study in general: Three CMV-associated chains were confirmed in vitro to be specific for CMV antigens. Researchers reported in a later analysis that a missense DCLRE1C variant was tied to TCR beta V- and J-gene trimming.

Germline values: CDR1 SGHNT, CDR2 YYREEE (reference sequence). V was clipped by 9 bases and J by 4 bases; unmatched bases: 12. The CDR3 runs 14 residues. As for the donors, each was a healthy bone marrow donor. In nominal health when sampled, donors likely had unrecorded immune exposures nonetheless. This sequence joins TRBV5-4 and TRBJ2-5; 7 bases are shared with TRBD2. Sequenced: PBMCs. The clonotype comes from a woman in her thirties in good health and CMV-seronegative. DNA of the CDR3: TGTGCCACCACTCAACCGGGACTAAGAGAGACCCAGTACTTC. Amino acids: CATTQPGLRETQYF.